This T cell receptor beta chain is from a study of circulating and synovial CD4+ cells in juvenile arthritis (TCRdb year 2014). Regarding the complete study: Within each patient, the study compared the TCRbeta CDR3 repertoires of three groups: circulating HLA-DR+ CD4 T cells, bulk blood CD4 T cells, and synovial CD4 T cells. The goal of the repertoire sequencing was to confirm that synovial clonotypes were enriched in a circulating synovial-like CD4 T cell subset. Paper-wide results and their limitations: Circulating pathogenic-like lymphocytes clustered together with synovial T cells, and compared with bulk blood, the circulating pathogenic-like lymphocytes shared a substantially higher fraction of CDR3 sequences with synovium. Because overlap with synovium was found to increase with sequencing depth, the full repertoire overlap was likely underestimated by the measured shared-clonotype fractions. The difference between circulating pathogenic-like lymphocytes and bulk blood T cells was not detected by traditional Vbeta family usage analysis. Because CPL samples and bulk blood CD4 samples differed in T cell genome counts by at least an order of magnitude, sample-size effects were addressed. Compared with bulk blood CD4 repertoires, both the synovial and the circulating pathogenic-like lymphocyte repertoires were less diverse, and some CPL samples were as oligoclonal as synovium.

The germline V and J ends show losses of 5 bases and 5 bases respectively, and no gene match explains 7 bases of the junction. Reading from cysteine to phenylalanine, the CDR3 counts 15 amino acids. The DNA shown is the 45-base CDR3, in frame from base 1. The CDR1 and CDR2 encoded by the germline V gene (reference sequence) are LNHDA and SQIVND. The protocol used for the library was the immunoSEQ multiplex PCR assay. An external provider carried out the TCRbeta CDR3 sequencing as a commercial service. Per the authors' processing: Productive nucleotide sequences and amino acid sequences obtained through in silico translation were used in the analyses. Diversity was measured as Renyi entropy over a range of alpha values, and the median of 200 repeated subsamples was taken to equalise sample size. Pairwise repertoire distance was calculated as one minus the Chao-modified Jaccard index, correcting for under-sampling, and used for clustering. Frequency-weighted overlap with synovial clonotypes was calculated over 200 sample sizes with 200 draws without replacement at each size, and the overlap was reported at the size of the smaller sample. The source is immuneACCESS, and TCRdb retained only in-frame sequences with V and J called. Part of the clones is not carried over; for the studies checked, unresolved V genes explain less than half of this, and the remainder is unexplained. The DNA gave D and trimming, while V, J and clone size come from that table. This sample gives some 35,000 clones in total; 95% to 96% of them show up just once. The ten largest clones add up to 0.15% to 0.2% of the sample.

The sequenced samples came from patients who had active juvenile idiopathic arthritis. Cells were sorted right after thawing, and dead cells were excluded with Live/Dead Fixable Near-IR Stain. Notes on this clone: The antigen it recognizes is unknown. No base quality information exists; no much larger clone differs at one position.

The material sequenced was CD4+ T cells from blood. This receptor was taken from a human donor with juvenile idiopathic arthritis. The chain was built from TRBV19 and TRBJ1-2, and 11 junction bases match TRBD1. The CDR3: CASSDAGQGGYGYTF. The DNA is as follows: TGTGCCAGTAGTGACGCGGGACAGGGGGGGTATGGCTACACCTTC.